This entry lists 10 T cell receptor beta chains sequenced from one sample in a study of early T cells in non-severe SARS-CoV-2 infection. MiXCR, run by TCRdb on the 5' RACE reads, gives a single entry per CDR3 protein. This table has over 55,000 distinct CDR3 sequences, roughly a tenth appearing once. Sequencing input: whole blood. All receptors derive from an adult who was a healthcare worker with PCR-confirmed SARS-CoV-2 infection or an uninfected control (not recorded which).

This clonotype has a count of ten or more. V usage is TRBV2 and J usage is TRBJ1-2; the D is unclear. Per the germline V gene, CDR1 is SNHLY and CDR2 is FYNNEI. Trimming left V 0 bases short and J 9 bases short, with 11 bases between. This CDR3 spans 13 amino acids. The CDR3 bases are TGTGCCAGCAGTGAAGCGGACGGATGGAGCTACACCTTC. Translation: CASSEADGWSYTF.

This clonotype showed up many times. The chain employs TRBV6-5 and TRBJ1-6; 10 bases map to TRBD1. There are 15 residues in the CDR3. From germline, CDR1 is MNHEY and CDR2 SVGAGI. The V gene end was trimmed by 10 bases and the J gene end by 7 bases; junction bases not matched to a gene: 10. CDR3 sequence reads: CATQDWTGGNSPLHF. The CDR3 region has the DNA TGTGCCACCCAAGACTGGACAGGGGGGAATTCACCCCTCCACTTT.

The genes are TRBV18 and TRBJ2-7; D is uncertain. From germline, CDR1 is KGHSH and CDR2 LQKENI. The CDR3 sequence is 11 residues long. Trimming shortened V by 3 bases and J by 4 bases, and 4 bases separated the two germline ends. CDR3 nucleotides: TGTGCCAGCTCACCTCCTTACGAGCAGTACGTC. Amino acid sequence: CASSPPYEQYV.

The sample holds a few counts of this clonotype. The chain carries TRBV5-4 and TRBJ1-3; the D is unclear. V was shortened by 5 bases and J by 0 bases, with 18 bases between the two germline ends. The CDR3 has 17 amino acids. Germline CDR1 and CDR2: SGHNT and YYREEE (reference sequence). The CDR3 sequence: CASSIRGQAYSGNTIYF. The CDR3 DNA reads TGTGCCAGCAGTATTAGAGGCCAGGCGTACTCTGGAAACACCATATATTTT.

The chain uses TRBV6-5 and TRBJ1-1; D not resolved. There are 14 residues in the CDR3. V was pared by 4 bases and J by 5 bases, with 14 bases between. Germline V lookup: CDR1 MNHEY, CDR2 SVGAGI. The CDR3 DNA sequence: TGTGCCAGCAGTTTTCACGAATGGGGAACTGAAGCTTTCTTT. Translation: CASSFHEWGTEAFF.

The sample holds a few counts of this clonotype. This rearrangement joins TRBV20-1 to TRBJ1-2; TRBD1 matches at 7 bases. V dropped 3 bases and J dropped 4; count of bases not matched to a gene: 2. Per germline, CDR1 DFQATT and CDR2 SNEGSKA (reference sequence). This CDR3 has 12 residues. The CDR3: CSASDRAYGYTF. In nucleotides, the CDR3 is TGCAGTGCTAGCGACAGGGCCTATGGCTACACCTTC.

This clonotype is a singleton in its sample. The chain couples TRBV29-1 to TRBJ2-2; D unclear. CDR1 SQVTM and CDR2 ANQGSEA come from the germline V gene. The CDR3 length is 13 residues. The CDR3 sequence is CSVKRGDIGELFF. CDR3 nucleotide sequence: TGCAGTGTCAAACGTGGGGATATCGGGGAGCTGTTTTTT.

CDR3 region: CASSLSSSNSGNTIYF. The CDR3 nucleotides read TGTGCCAGCAGTTTATCGAGCAGTAACTCTGGAAACACCATATATTTT. The J gene is TRBJ1-3, the V gene TRBV27, with unresolved D. The CDR3 length is 16 residues. Germline V gene sequence: CDR1 MNHEY, CDR2 SMNVEV (reference sequence). V lost 0 bases, J lost 0 bases, and 9 bases lay in between.

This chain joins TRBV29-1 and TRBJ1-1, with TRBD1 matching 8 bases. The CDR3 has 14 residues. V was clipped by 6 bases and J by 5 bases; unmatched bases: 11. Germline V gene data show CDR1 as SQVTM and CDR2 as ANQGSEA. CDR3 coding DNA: TGCAGCGTCTACCCCCAGGGGGCACGAACTGAAGCTTTCTTT. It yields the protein CSVYPQGARTEAFF.

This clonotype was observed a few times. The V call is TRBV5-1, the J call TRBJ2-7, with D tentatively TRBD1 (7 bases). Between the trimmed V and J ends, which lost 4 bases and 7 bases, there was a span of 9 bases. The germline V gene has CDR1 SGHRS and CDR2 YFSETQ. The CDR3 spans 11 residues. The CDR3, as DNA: TGCGCCAGCAGCGCAGGGGGGGAGCAGTACGTC. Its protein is CASSAGGEQYV.